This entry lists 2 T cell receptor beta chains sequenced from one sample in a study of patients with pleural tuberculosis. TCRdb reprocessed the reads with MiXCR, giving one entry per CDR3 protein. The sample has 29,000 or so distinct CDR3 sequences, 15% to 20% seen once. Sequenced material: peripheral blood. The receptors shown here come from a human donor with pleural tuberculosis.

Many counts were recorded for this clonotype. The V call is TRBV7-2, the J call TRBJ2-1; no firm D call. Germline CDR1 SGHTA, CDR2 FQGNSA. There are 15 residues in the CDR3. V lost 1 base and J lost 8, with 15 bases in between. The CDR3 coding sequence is TGTGCCAGCAGCTTAGTGGCGGCCCCCGGACATGAGCAGTTCTTC. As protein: CASSLVAAPGHEQFF.

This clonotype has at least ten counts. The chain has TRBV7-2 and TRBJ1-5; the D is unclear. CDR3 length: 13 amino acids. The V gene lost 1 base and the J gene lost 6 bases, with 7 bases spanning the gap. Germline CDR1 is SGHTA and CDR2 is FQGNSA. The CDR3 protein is CASSLVGFQPQHF. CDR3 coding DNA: TGTGCCAGCAGCTTAGTAGGTTTTCAGCCCCAGCATTTT.